This TCR beta chain was documented in a study of PD-1 blockade in classical Hodgkin lymphoma (dated by TCRdb to the early 2020s). In the study overall: Nivolumab dosing was 3 mg/kg intravenously every 2 weeks, continuing until either disease progression or unacceptable toxicity. The study used CyTOF and TCR beta sequencing to define a peripheral blood immune signature of response to PD-1 blockade in classical Hodgkin lymphoma.

The label giving this sample's time point can be read as: cycle 1 day 1 (C1D1), immediately before nivolumab initiation. Relapse after autologous stem cell transplantation had occurred in all trial patients, and cohorts A, B and C were distinguished by prior brentuximab vedotin exposure. The trial cohort included 50 or so patients with relapsed/refractory classical Hodgkin lymphoma, and each patient had a best overall response of complete response, partial response or progressive disease. Trial patients were treated with single-agent nivolumab in the multi-cohort phase II CheckMate 205 trial. An independent review committee assessed best overall response by applying the 2007 International Working Group response criteria. Trial PBMCs were collected just before the start of nivolumab (C1D1) and during therapy at cycle 2 day 1 and cycle 4 day 1. Peripheral blood was collected in 8 mL Vacutainer Cell Preparation Tubes, from which PBMCs were isolated by centrifugation and then cryopreserved.

The germline V gene supplies CDR1 MNHEY and CDR2 SVGAGI. Trimming accounts for 10 bases at V and 5 bases at J, while the number of junction bases matched to no gene is 11. The CDR3 sequence holds 14 residues, the cysteine and phenylalanine included. Only the CDR3 DNA is retained, 42 bases long and in frame from the first base. Of note for this clone: No antigen is known for it. No per-base quality is available; no much larger clone lies one base away.

Genomic DNA was extracted with the Qiagen DNeasy kit from unsorted PBMCs and from negatively selected CD4+ and CD8+ fractions. TCR beta CDR3 regions were subjected to amplification by immunoSEQ multiplex PCR with primers that anneal to V and J segments. Amplification bias was minimized using a synthetic immune receptor repertoire, and residual bias was removed computationally after sequencing. The original pipeline was this. Repertoire diversity was quantified as the Shannon entropy index using custom Python scripts. The unsorted, CD4+ and CD8+ repertoires were each analyzed separately, with the exception of combined analyses, where CD4+ and CD8+ sequences were merged in silico. Clonal expansion was defined as at least a 2-fold frequency increase after treatment relative to C1D1, with a pseudocount of 0.5 for undetected baseline clones. Clones with 0 or 1 copy at C1D1 were defined as singleton clones, while clones with 2 or more copies were defined as non-singleton clones. By matching protein sequences in sorted samples from the same patient, clones expanded in unsorted samples were annotated as CD4+, CD8+ or unknown. Diversity changes from C1D1 to C4D1 were tested in paired samples using Wilcoxon tests. TCRdb took over this immuneACCESS table, retaining in-frame rearrangements with V and J assigned. Such tables are incomplete; in checked studies, under half of the missing clones stem from an unresolved V gene, and the remainder is unexplained. Clone size and the V and J calls come from that table; the DNA yielded D and trimming. For this sample there are tens of thousands of clones; 75% to 90% appear just once. The ten largest clones capture around 9.7% of the sample.

Here is what the overall study found, with its caveats: Lower diversity was seen in patients whose nivolumab began less than 1 year after ASCT, and these patients were left out of later analyses so that immune reconstitution would not confound the results. A significant rise by C4D1 was seen in CD4+ but not CD8+ TCR diversity (p=0.0027 vs p=0.16), with the rise being most apparent in complete responders (p=0.02). Newly diagnosed patients were reported to have lower baseline TCR diversity than healthy donors, and relapsed/refractory patients were reported to have lower baseline TCR diversity still. The study was restricted to a single clinical trial cohort, and the causes of repertoire differences, possibly disease activity or prior therapy, were left undefined. Among trial patients, those achieving complete response had baseline diversity similar to that of newly diagnosed patients, while diversity was significantly lower in partial responders and progressors.

The source is a human donor with classical Hodgkin lymphoma. The rearranged chain carries TRBV6-5 and TRBJ2-3; 8 nucleotides in the junction match TRBD2. Material: peripheral blood mononuclear cells (PBMCs), obtained at baseline. The CDR3 protein: CATRDSGNGDTQYF. The DNA sequence is TGTGCCACCCGGGATAGCGGGAACGGAGATACGCAGTATTTT.